This TCR beta chain emerged from a study of shared clonotypes between healthy human individuals. Adult Caucasians living in Nashville, Tennessee made up all of the donors. This clone was seen more than once but under ten times. Trimming removed 2 bases from V and 3 bases from J, with 14 bases in between. CDR1 and CDR2 from the germline V gene are SNHLY and FYNNEI. The CDR3 spans 16 residues. This was a deep-level run. Original data processing: Owing to the provision of junction-only sequences devoid of quality scores by immunoSEQ, filtering differed. Generated by immunoSEQ multiplex PCR, the TCRdb table keeps only in-frame clones and is missing some. The V and J calls and the clone size are those of that table, but D and trimming were determined from the DNA. The table shows about 470,000 clones, with about 85% occurring only once.

The clonotype originates from a woman aged 35 to 49 in good health. Some clones in this sample may be carry-over from other donors' samples. The specimen sequenced was PBMCs. This chain joins TRBV2 and TRBJ2-1; maybe TRBD1 (5 bases). The CDR3 DNA reads as TGTGCCAGCAGTGAAATGGTGGGGCTGAACTACAATGAGCAGTTCTTC. Amino acid sequence: CASSEMVGLNYNEQFF.